This T cell receptor (beta chain) derives from a study of blood T cell repertoires in COVID-19. Study context: Material from acute and convalescent COVID-19 was sourced from the United States, Italy and Spain. T cells, B-cell-depleted T cells, or PBMCs supplied cDNA or gDNA.

Trimming cost V 4 bases and J 6 bases, with 9 bases left between them. Per germline, CDR1 KGHSH and CDR2 LQKENI. This CDR3 comprises 12 residues. Original data processing: The assay estimated nucleated cells by amplifying reference gene primers. Profiling relied on immunoSEQ multiplex PCR, and the TCRdb table lists in-frame clones only, not all of them. V and J calls and clone size are as listed in that table; D and trimming were resolved from the DNA. The profile covers under 85,000 clones, with around 88% appearing a single time and 39% taken by the ten largest. The sequencing sample was made of peripheral blood. The sequence came from a man older than 75 with active or convalescent COVID-19. The gene calls are TRBV18 and TRBJ1-2; a possible D gene is TRBD1 (6 bases). DNA of the CDR3: TGTGCCAGCTCACAACAGGGAAATGGCTACACCTTC. The encoded protein is CASSQQGNGYTF.